This T cell receptor beta chain is from a study of shared clonotypes between healthy human individuals (TCRdb year 2020). Notes on the research overall: The cohort comprised a couple of women and a few men aged 18 to 49 years. Different laboratories and diverse techniques were used to prepare libraries and sequence TCR repertoires, to increase sequencing depth and limit assay-specific biases. Per donor, leukapheresis produced somewhere between about 0.85 and 8.9 billion PBMCs. The study deeply sequenced blood TCR repertoires of about 5 healthy adults to estimate repertoire size and the extent of clonotype sharing between individuals. For each donor, CD4 naive and CD4 memory were each run on three plates, CD8 naive on two plates, and CD8 memory on one plate. General study outcomes and caveats: Sampling was restricted to blood, and TCR repertoires in tissue are likely to differ from TCR repertoires in blood. Pairwise subsampling indicated that sequencing depth was expected to affect the degree of clonotype sharing among donors. The small number of donors limited the genetic and exposure-history diversity represented. Larger estimated clonotype richness was generally found for naive subsets than for memory subsets. Incomplete sequencing was indicated by rarefaction of sorted-subset datasets, despite the large sequencing depth. Compared with non-shared clonotypes, clonotypes shared by all four sorted-subset donors had higher generation probabilities. Approximately 4.8% of naive CD4, around 3.5% of naive CD8, 2.3% of memory CD4, and over 0.35% of memory CD8 clonotypes were shared across a few donors.

Comments on this clone: Its antigen has not been determined. Qualities for individual bases were not recorded, and no much larger clone is one base off.

Healthy HIV-negative adults with no recently reported acute infections or vaccinations were included as donors. All donors were Caucasian adults living in Nashville, Tennessee, USA. CD4+ T cells were enriched by magnetic negative selection, after which naive cells were positively selected on CD45RA and the negative fraction was taken as the memory subset. Blood was obtained by leukapheresis, after which PBMCs were separated by Ficoll-Histopaque density gradient centrifugation and cryopreserved in liquid nitrogen vapor phase. Analytical flow cytometry was used to check the purity and quantity of every magnetically sorted T cell population. Genomic DNA was isolated from each sorted fraction and quantified by UV absorbance on a Nanodrop 2000c. The CDR3 has 14 amino acids, counting the end cysteine and phenylalanine. This entry keeps only the CDR3 DNA: 42 bases, framed from base 1. CDR1 and CDR2 are read off the germline V gene as SGHTA and FQGNSA. The V end gives up 1 base and the J end 10 bases, leaving 6 bases in the junction not matched to a gene.

Using the deep immunoSEQ assay, multiplex PCR amplified TCR CDR3 regions from genomic DNA. Genomic DNA extracted from each cell subset was distributed evenly over all wells of several immunoSEQ 96-well plates, and each plate served as one replicate. For sorted subsets, each replicate PCR was loaded with approximately 0.2 ug genomic DNA, equivalent to about 33,000 T cell genomes. The purified libraries were quantified using a Qubit 3.0 fluorometer, sized with a Bioanalyzer 2100, and then quantified again using the KAPA Library Quantification kit. A separate single-read 150-cycle Illumina NextSeq 550 flow cell was used to sequence each immunoSEQ 96-well plate. The authors' pipeline ran thus. Because the immunoSEQ output held only junctional sequences and lacked quality scores, the filtering could not match the filtering applied to full-length reads. To assign V/J genes and CDR3, sequences were annotated against IMGT germline references using PyIR, a Python wrapper for IgBLAST v1.9. Any read was removed if the V/J assignment was weak (E-value above 1e-6), the CDR3 was missing, or the read contained stop codons, out-of-frame junctions, or ambiguous translated residues. V3J clonotypes were defined as sequences sharing an identical inferred V gene, J gene, and CDR3 amino acid sequence. Percentage overlap between repertoires was computed as shared unique clonotypes divided by the size of the smaller repertoire. Richness of each repertoire was evaluated using RTK rarefaction, the Chao1 estimator, and Recon v2.1 estimates of unobserved clonotypes. Generation probabilities for all TCRbeta clonotypes obtained by the gDNA method from a handful of donors were computed using OLGA. As stored in TCRdb, this immuneACCESS dataset retains in-frame rearrangements with V and J assigned. A fraction of the clones does not appear; measured against another copy, unresolved V genes explain less than half of the discrepancy, and the remainder lacks a known reason. For V, J and clone size, that table is used; D and trimming come from the DNA. The sample table records roughly 2,500,000 clones; 93% of these occur just once. The top ten constitute 0.36% of the sample.

This clonotype originated in a man between 18 and 29 years old in good health. Some clones in this sample may be carry-over from other donors' samples. The sequenced sample consisted of naive CD4+ T cells from PBMCs. The sample's cell subset or site, from its label and the paper: CD45RA+ positively selected. Recombination linked TRBV7-2 to TRBJ2-1, with 8 bases aligning to TRBD2. The CDR3 protein sequence reads: CASSLGLAGTEQFF. The DNA is TGTGCCAGCAGCTTAGGGTTAGCGGGGACAGAGCAGTTCTTC.